This TCR beta chain appears in the sequencing data of a study of blood T cell repertoires in COVID-19. Turning to the study itself: T cells, B-cell-depleted T cells, or PBMCs supplied cDNA or gDNA.

Profiling relied on immunoSEQ multiplex PCR, and the TCRdb table lists in-frame clones only, not all of them. This sample has approximately 97,000 clones, with 87% found just once. Germline CDR1 SGHTA, CDR2 FQGTGA. The CDR3 sequence is 13 residues long. V lost 5 bases and J lost 2, with 7 bases in between. Sequenced material: peripheral blood. The receptor was isolated from a man aged 50-60 years with active COVID-19. The chain uses TRBV7-3 and TRBJ1-3; D is perhaps TRBD1 (6 bases). In nucleotides, the CDR3 is TGTGCCAGCAGCCCAGGGGCTGGAAACACCATATATTTT. Residues: CASSPGAGNTIYF. Full variable domain (missing parts from reference TRBV7-3 and TRBJ1-3): GAGVSQTPSNKVTEKGKYVELRCDPISGHTALYWYRQSLGQGPEFLIYFQGTGAADDSGLPNDRFFAVRPEGSVSTLKIQRTERGDSAVYLCASSPGAGNTIYFGEGSWLTVV.